This TCR beta chain appears in the sequencing data of a study of shared clonotypes between healthy human individuals. About the research overall: CD4 naive and memory got three plates each, CD8 naive two, CD8 memory one.

The CDR3 has 17 residues. Germline loops: CDR1 SGHAT, CDR2 FQNNGV. With 5 bases removed from V and 0 bases from J, the gap between germline ends came to 17 bases. Overall study findings and caveats: As a rule, naive subsets had a larger estimated richness than memory subsets.

Repertoires were generated with immunoSEQ multiplex PCR, while TCRdb's copy carries only in-frame clones and drops some. The sample has more than 150,000 clones, about 93% seen once. A single count supports this clone. Its antigen is not known. Sequenced input: naive CD4+ T cells sorted from blood. Subset meaning: CD45RA+ positively selected. This sequence joins TRBV11-2 and TRBJ2-4; maybe TRBD1 (6 bases). The sequence was collected from a woman aged 25 to 39 in good health. The CDR3 DNA reads as TGTGCCAGCAGCCTGGGACACCACCTACCAGCCAAAAACATTCAGTACTTC. This translates into CASSLGHHLPAKNIQYF.